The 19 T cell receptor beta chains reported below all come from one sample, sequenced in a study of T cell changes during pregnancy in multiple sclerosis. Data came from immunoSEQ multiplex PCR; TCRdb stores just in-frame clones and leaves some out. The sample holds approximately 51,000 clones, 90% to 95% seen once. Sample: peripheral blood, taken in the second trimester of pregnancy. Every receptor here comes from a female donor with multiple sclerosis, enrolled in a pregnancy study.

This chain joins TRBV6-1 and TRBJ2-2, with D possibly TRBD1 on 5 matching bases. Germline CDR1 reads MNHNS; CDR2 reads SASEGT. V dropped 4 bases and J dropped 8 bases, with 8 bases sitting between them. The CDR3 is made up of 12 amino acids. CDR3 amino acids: CASSGGMGELFF. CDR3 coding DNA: TGTGCCAGCAGTGGGGGCATGGGGGAGCTGTTTTTT.

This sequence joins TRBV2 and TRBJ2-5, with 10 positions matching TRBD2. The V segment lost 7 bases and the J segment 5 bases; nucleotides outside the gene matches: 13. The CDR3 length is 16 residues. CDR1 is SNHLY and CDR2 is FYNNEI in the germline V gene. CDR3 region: CASISASGSSRETQYF. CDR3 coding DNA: TGTGCCAGCATCTCTGCTAGCGGGAGTTCTCGGGAGACCCAGTACTTC.

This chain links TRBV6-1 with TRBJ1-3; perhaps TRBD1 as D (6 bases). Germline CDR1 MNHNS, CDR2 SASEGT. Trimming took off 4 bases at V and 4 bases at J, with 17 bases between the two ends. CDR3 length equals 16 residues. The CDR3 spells CASSVYREGSGNTIYF. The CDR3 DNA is TGTGCCAGCAGTGTATACAGGGAAGGAAGCGGAAACACCATATATTTT.

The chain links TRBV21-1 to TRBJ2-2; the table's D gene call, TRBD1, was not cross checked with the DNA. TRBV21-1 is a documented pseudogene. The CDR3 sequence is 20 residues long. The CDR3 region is CASSNPYATPGQGITGELFF. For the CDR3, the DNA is TGTGCCAGCAGCAACCCTTACGCGACTCCGGGACAGGGGATTACCGGGGAGCTGTTTTTT.

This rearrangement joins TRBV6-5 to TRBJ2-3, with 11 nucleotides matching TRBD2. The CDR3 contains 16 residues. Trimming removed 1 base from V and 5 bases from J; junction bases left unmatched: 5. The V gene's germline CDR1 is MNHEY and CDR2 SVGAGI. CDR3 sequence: CASSYLAGGPRDTQYF. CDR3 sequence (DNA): TGTGCCAGCAGTTACTTAGCGGGAGGGCCTAGAGATACGCAGTATTTT.

The CDR3 DNA follows: TGTGCCAGCAGAACCAGGGGGCAGGCGACGAGGGAGCTGTTTTTT. This translates into CASRTRGQATRELFF. The V and J genes are TRBV6-5 and TRBJ2-2, with 8 bases matching TRBD1. The ends lost 6 bases at V and 9 bases at J; junction bases unmatched: 12. This CDR3 contains 15 residues. Germline loops: CDR1 MNHEY, CDR2 SVGAGI.

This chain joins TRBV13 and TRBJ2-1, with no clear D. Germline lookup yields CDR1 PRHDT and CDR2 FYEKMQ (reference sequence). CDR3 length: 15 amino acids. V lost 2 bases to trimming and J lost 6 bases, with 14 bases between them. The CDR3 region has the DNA TGTGCCAGCAGCTTACGTCAGGTAAACCTCAATGAGCAGTTCTTC. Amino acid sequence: CASSLRQVNLNEQFF.

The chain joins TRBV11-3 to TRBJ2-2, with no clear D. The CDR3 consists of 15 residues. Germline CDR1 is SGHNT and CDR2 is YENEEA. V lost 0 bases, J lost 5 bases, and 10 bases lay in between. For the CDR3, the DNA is TGTGCCAGCAGCTTAGAATCCTTCGGGACCGGGGAGCTGTTTTTT. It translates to CASSLESFGTGELFF.

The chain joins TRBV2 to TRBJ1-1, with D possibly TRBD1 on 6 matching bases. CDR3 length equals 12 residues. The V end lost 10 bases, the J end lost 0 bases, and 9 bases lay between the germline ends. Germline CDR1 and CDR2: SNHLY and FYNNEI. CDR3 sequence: CATGGLNTEAFF. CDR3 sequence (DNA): TGTGCCACGGGGGGGCTGAACACTGAAGCTTTCTTT.

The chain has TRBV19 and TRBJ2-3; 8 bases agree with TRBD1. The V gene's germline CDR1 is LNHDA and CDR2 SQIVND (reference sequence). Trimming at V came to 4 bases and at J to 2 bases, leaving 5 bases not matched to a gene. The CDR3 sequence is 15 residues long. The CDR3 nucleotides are TGTGCCAGTAGTAAGGACAGGGCCCCCACAGATACGCAGTATTTT. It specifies CASSKDRAPTDTQYF.

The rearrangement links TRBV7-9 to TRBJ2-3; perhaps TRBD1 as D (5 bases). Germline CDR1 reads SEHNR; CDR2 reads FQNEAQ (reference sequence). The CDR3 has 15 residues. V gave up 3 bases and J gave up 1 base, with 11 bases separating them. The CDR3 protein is CASSFSGLGTDTQYF. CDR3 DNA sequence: TGTGCCAGCAGCTTTTCAGGGCTGGGCACAGATACGCAGTATTTT.

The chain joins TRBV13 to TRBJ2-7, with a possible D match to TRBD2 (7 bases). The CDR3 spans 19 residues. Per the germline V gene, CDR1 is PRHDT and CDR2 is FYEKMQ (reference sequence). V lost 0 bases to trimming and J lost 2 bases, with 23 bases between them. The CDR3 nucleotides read TGTGCCAGCAGCTTAGGCCCAAGCAGGGGAGGACTAGTCGCCTACGAGCAGTACTTC. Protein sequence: CASSLGPSRGGLVAYEQYF.

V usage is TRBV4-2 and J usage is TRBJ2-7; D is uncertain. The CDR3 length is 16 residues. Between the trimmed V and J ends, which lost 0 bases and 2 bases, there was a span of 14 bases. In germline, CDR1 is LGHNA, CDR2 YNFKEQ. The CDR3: CASSQEFLAETYEQYF. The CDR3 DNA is TGTGCCAGCAGCCAAGAATTTCTCGCGGAGACCTACGAGCAGTACTTC.

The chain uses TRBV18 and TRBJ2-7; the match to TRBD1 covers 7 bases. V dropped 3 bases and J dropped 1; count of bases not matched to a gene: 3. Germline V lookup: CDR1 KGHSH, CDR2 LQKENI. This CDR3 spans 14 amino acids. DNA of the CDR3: TGTGCCAGCTCACCTAACAGGGGTTCCTACGAGCAGTACTTC. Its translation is CASSPNRGSYEQYF.

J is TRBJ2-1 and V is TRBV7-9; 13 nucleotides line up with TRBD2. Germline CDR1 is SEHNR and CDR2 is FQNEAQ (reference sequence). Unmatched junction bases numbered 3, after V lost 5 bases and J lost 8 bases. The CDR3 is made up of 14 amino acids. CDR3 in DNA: TGTGCCAGCAGCAGGACTAGCGGGAGCGATGAGCAGTTCTTC. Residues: CASSRTSGSDEQFF.

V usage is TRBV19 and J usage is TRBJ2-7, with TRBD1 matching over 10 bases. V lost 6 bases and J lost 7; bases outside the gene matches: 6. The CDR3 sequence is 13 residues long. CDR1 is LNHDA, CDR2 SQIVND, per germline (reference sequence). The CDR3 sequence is CASRGQGIGEQYF. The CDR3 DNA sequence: TGTGCCAGTAGGGGACAGGGGATAGGGGAGCAGTACTTC.

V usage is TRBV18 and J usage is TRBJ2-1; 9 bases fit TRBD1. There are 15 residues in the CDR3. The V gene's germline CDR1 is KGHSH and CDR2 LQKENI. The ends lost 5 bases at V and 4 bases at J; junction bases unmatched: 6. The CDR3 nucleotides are TGTGCCAGCTCAGCACAGGGGGCCTTATACAATGAGCAGTTCTTC. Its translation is CASSAQGALYNEQFF.

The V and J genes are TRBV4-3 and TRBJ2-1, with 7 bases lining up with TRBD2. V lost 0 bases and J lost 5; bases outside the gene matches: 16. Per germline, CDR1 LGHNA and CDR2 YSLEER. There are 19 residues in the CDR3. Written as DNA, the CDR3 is TGCGCCAGCAGCCAAGATCCGGACTTTGGCGGGAGTTTCGACAATGAGCAGTTCTTC. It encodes CASSQDPDFGGSFDNEQFF.

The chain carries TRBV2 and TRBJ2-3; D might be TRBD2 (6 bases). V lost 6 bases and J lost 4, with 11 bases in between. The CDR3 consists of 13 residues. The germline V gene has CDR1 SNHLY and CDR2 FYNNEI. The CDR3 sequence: CASRGLAADTQYF. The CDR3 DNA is TGTGCCAGCAGGGGACTTGCGGCAGATACGCAGTATTTT.